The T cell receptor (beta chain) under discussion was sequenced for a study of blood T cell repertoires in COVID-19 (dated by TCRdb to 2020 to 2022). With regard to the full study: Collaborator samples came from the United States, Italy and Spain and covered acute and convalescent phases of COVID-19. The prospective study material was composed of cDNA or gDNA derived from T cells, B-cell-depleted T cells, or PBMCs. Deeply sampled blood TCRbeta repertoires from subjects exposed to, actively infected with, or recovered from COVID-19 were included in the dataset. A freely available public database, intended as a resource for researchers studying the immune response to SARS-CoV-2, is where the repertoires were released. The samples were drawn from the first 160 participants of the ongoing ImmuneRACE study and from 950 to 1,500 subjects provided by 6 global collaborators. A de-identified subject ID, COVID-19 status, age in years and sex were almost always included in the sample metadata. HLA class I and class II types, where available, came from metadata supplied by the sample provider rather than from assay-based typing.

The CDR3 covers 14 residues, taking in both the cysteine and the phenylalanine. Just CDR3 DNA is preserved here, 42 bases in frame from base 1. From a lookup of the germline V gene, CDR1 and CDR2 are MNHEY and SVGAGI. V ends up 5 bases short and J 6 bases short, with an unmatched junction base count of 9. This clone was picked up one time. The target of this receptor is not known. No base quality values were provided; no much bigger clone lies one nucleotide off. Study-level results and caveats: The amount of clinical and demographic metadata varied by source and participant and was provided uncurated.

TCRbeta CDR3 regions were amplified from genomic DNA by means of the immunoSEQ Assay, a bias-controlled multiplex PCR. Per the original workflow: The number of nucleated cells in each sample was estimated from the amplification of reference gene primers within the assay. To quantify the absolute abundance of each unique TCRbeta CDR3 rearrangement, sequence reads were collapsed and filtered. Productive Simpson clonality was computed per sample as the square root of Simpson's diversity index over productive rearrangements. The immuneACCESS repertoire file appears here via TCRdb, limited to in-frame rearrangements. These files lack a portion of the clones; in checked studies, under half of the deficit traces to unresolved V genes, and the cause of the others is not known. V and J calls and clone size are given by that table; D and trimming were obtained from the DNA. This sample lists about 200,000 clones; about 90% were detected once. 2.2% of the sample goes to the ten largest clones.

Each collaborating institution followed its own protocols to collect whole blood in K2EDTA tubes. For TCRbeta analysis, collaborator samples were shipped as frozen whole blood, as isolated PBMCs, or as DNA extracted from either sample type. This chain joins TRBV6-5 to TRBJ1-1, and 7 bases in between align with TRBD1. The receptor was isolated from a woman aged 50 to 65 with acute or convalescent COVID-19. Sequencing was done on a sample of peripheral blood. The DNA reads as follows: TGTGCCAGCAGTCCCCGGACAGGCGTTTCTGAAGCTTTCTTT. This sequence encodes CASSPRTGVSEAFF.